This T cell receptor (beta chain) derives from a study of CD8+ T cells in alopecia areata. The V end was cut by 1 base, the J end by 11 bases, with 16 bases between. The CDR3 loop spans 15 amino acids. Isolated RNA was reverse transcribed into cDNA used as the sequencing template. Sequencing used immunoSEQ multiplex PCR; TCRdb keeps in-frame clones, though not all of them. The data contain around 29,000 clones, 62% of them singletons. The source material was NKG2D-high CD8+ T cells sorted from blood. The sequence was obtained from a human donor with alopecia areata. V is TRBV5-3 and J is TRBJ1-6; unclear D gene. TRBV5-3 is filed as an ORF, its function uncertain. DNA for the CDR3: TGTGCCAGAAGCTTGATTGGACCTTCAGCGGCACCCCTCCACTTT. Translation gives CARSLIGPSAAPLHF.